One T cell receptor beta chain is described in this entry. Antigen specificity is unknown. This sample is drawn from a study of radiation and T cells in renal cell carcinoma. Study-wide results and caveats: Sampling covered only about 1 g of each tumor. Top 100 clonotypes averaged approximately 50% in irradiated versus around 45% in nephrectomy-only tumors. Dominant CDR3 motifs were more common in irradiated tumors than controls.

Germline lookup yields CDR1 MGHRA and CDR2 YSYEKL. This CDR3 spans 13 amino acids. V was clipped by 6 bases and J by 3 bases, with 11 bases between them. Treatment described: treatment-naive control, cytoreductive nephrectomy. The tumor was a clear cell renal cell carcinoma. Sequencing used immunoSEQ multiplex PCR; TCRdb keeps in-frame clones, though not all of them. Of more than 10,000 clones listed, more than 55% are singletons. The V call is TRBV4-1, the J call TRBJ1-2; D may be TRBD1 (5 bases). The TCR was taken from a man aged 40-49 years with renal cell carcinoma. The specimen comprised tumor tissue, sampled from a patient whose treatment was nephrectomy without radiotherapy. This CDR3 reads CASSLGTDYGYTF. CDR3 nucleotides: TGCGCCAGCAGTCTAGGGACGGACTATGGCTACACCTTC.